This T cell receptor beta chain was sequenced during a study of blood T cell repertoires in COVID-19. The method was immunoSEQ multiplex PCR; TCRdb's version includes in-frame clones alone and lacks a portion of them. This sample yields about 200,000 clones, of which roughly 80% are seen a single time; about 10% belongs to the top ten. Trimming stripped 5 bases from V and 4 bases from J, with 15 bases between. CDR1 and CDR2 from the germline V gene are SEHNR and FQNEAQ (reference sequence). This CDR3 has 15 amino acids. The rearrangement links TRBV7-9 to TRBJ2-1, with a tentative D call TRBD1 (5 bases). The sequenced sample was peripheral blood. The sequence was obtained from an elderly woman with acute or convalescent COVID-19. The CDR3: CASSPRALSYNEQFF. The CDR3 nucleotides are TGTGCCAGCAGCCCCAGGGCCCTTAGTTACAATGAGCAGTTCTTC. Filled out from reference TRBV7-9 and TRBJ2-1, the complete variable domain reads DTGVSQNPRHKITKRGQNVTFRCDPISEHNRLYWYRQTLGQGPEFLTYFQNEAQLEKSRLLSDRFSAERPKGSFSTLEIQRTEQGDSAMYLCASSPRALSYNEQFFGPGTRLTVL.